The 20 T cell receptor beta chains below come from one sample, sequenced in a study of blood T cell repertoires in COVID-19. Here immunoSEQ multiplex PCR was the method, and the copy in TCRdb shows in-frame clones only, minus some. The sample carries hundreds of thousands of clones, 85% recorded once. Input material: PBMCs or T cells enriched from blood (not recorded which). All receptors come from a woman aged 45-60 years who had recovered from COVID-19.

The rearrangement links TRBV28 to TRBJ1-2; D is uncertain. Trimming took 4 bases from V and 4 from J, leaving 13 bases between them. The V gene's germline CDR1 is MDHEN and CDR2 SYDVKM. The length of the CDR3 is 14 residues. The CDR3 nucleotides are TGTGCCAGCAGTTCTCCCCCCCGGGGCTATGGCTACACCTTC. This codes for CASSSPPRGYGYTF.

Of note for this clone: Other DNA sequences from this sample encode an identical CDR3 as well. The rearrangement uses TRBV30 and TRBJ2-3; a possible D gene is TRBD1 (6 bases). CDR1 is GTSNPN, CDR2 SVGIG, per germline (reference sequence). The CDR3 loop spans 12 amino acids. Trimming removed 5 bases from V and 2 bases from J, with 8 bases in between. The DNA of the CDR3 is TGTGCCTGGGGGGGCCTCACAGATACGCAGTATTTT. This sequence encodes CAWGGLTDTQYF. Using reference TRBV30 and TRBJ2-3 for the parts outside the CDR3, the full variable domain is SQTIHQWPATLVQPVGSPLSLECTVEGTSNPNLYWYRQAAGRGLQLLFYSVGIGQISSEVPQNLSASRPQDRQFILSSKKLLLSDSGFYLCAWGGLTDTQYFGPGTRLTVL.

The V call is TRBV28, the J call TRBJ2-1; D might be TRBD1 (6 bases). With 4 bases removed from V and 0 bases from J, the gap between germline ends came to 16 bases. This CDR3 spans 17 amino acids. The V gene's germline CDR1 is MDHEN and CDR2 SYDVKM. The CDR3 DNA is TGTGCCAGCAGTTCCTCAGGGGACCCTAGCTCCTACAATGAGCAGTTCTTC. Translation gives CASSSSGDPSSYNEQFF.

The rearrangement uses TRBV27 and TRBJ2-3, with D uncertain. V lost 6 bases, J lost 7 bases, and 23 bases lay in between. CDR1 is MNHEY, CDR2 SMNVEV, per germline (reference sequence). The length of the CDR3 is 16 residues. The CDR3 DNA follows: TGTGCCAGCAGCCCCGATCAGTACCGCTTAAGATATACGCAGTATTTT. Protein sequence: CASSPDQYRLRYTQYF.

The J gene is TRBJ2-7, the V gene TRBV6-6, with 8 bases matching TRBD2. V was clipped by 6 bases and J by 5 bases; unmatched bases: 12. The germline gives CDR1 MNHNY, CDR2 SVGAGI (reference sequence). The CDR3 sequence is 15 residues long. The CDR3 DNA sequence: TGTGCCAGCAGCCCCGGACTAGCAATAAAGCACGAGCAGTACTTC. Protein: CASSPGLAIKHEQYF.

This clone has a single count. V is TRBV3-1 (or the pseudogene TRBV3-2) and J is TRBJ2-3; D might be TRBD1 (6 bases). Trimming left V 2 bases short and J 1 base short, with 13 bases between. There are 16 residues in the CDR3. The V gene's germline CDR1 is LGHDT and CDR2 YNNKEL (reference sequence). CDR3 in DNA: TGTGCCAGCAGCCAACAAACAGGGATCGGCACAGATACGCAGTATTTT. Protein: CASSQQTGIGTDTQYF.

The rearrangement joins TRBV6-5 to TRBJ1-2; tentative D call: TRBD1 (6 bases). V lost 0 bases, J lost 4 bases, and 15 bases lay in between. Per germline, CDR1 MNHEY and CDR2 SVGAGI. The CDR3 is 16 amino acids. The CDR3 spells CASSYSTPRGSYGYTF. The CDR3 DNA is TGTGCCAGCAGTTACTCGACTCCCAGGGGCAGCTATGGCTACACCTTC.

V and J are TRBV7-9 and TRBJ2-5; D might be TRBD2 (5 bases). Germline values: CDR1 SEHNR, CDR2 FQNEAQ (reference sequence). This CDR3 comprises 14 residues. Deletions cut 5 bases from V and 5 bases from J, with 15 bases between. The CDR3 region is CASSPDGNWETQYF. The CDR3 DNA reads as TGTGCCAGCAGCCCTGACGGGAATTGGGAGACCCAGTACTTC.

Ten or more counts support this clone. The gene calls are TRBV27 and TRBJ1-6; 7 bases align to TRBD1. CDR3 length: 16 amino acids. From germline, CDR1 is MNHEY and CDR2 SMNVEV (reference sequence). After removal of 0 bases from V and 8 bases from J, the junction contained 7 bases not matched to a gene. The CDR3 sequence is CASSLSGTVRHSPLHF. The CDR3 DNA sequence: TGTGCCAGCAGTTTATCGGGGACAGTTCGTCATTCACCCCTCCACTTT.

Worth noting for this clone: The sample carries other DNA sequences with the same CDR3. The chain links TRBV5-1 to TRBJ2-3, with 8 positions matching TRBD1. The J segment lost 0 bases and the V segment lost 4 bases, leaving 4 bases of the junction unmatched. Germline lookup yields CDR1 SGHRS and CDR2 YFSETQ. The CDR3 spans 15 residues. DNA for the CDR3: TGCGCCAGCAGCCTGCAGGGGGCTAGCACAGATACGCAGTATTTT. This sequence encodes CASSLQGASTDTQYF.

The chain uses TRBV9 and TRBJ2-7; D is uncertain. V lost 1 base to trimming and J lost 0 bases, with 8 bases between them. Germline V gene sequence: CDR1 SGDLS, CDR2 YYNGEE. CDR3 length equals 14 residues. CDR3 sequence: CASSVSDNSYEQYF. For the CDR3, the DNA is TGTGCCAGCAGCGTAAGTGACAACTCCTACGAGCAGTACTTC.

The chain employs TRBV19 and TRBJ1-5, with 8 nucleotides matching TRBD1. V dropped 4 bases and J dropped 1; count of bases not matched to a gene: 6. Germline loops: CDR1 LNHDA, CDR2 SQIVND (reference sequence). This CDR3 contains 16 residues. The CDR3 here is CASSRVDRGSNQPQHF. Written as DNA, the CDR3 is TGTGCCAGTAGTAGGGTTGACAGGGGAAGCAATCAGCCCCAGCATTTT.

V is TRBV6-1 and J is TRBJ2-7, with 13 nucleotides matching TRBD2. CDR3 length: 17 amino acids. Per the germline V gene, CDR1 is MNHNS and CDR2 is SASEGT. Trimming removed 2 bases from V and 2 bases from J; junction bases left unmatched: 6. The CDR3 reads CASSERLAGGKTYEQYF. The CDR3 nucleotides are TGTGCCAGCAGTGAAAGACTAGCGGGAGGTAAGACCTACGAGCAGTACTTC.

The chain joins TRBV5-1 to TRBJ2-1, with 9 bases that match TRBD2. The CDR3 totals 15 residues. The ends lost 0 bases at V and 12 bases at J; junction bases unmatched: 10. Germline CDR1 and CDR2: SGHRS and YFSETQ. The CDR3, as DNA: TGCGCCAGCAGCTTGGTGGGAGTAGCGGGGGACAGGCAGTTCTTC. The encoded protein is CASSLVGVAGDRQFF.

The gene calls are TRBV9 and TRBJ2-1; 12 bases match TRBD1. The CDR3 sequence is 15 residues long. V was clipped by 0 bases and J by 8 bases; unmatched bases: 3. Germline V lookup: CDR1 SGDLS, CDR2 YYNGEE. The DNA of the CDR3 is TGTGCCAGCAGCGTAGAGGGGACAGGGGGCTATGAGCAGTTCTTC. This codes for CASSVEGTGGYEQFF.

The chain combines TRBV6-6 with TRBJ2-2; D is unresolved. The V gene's germline CDR1 is MNHNY and CDR2 SVGAGI (reference sequence). CDR3 length: 15 residues. With 0 bases removed from V and 1 base from J, the gap between germline ends came to 6 bases. The CDR3 DNA is TGTGCCAGCAGTTACTCACCGGGGAACACCGGGGAGCTGTTTTTT. Protein product: CASSYSPGNTGELFF.

The chain recombines TRBV28 with TRBJ1-5; 10 positions match TRBD1. Germline V lookup: CDR1 MDHEN, CDR2 SYDVKM. V dropped 4 bases and J dropped 1; count of bases not matched to a gene: 7. This CDR3 has 17 residues. The CDR3 DNA reads as TGTGCCAGCAGTTCCCCCCGGGACAGGGGAAGCAATCAGCCCCAGCATTTT. Amino acid sequence: CASSSPRDRGSNQPQHF.

The chain employs TRBV29-1 and TRBJ2-7; D may be TRBD2 (6 bases). The CDR3 sequence is 15 residues long. V gave up 6 bases and J gave up 6 bases, with 24 bases separating them. Germline CDR1 reads SQVTM; CDR2 reads ANQGSEA. CDR3 DNA: TGCAGCGTCCCGGGGGTTCTTGGTAGTCGAGGCGAGCAGTACTTC. Its protein is CSVPGVLGSRGEQYF.

The chain uses TRBV12-5 and TRBJ2-6; no definite D call. The CDR3 runs 14 residues. Germline values: CDR1 LGHNT, CDR2 FRNRAP. Trimming pared 6 bases from V and 0 bases from J, leaving 6 bases between. This CDR3 reads CASGTFSGANVLTF. The CDR3 bases are TGTGCTAGTGGGACATTCTCTGGGGCCAACGTCCTGACTTTC.

This clone was recorded a few times. J is TRBJ2-1 and V is TRBV29-1; 7 positions agree with TRBD2. Germline trimming cut 6 bases from V and 8 bases from J; bases unmatched to any gene: 4. The CDR3 length is 11 residues. The germline V gene has CDR1 SQVTM and CDR2 ANQGSEA. CDR3 nucleotide sequence: TGCAGCGTCCGGGAGGTATATGAGCAGTTCTTC. It specifies CSVREVYEQFF.